A selection of T cell receptor beta chains follows, all from one sample in a study of shared clonotypes between healthy human individuals. Profiled with immunoSEQ multiplex PCR; TCRdb holds only in-frame clones, not every one. The data show roughly 2.2 million clones, less than 95% seen once. Source material: naive CD4+ T cells from PBMCs. The origin of the receptors is a man younger than 35 in good health. Some clones in this sample may be carry-over from other donors' samples. Both conserved end residues are part of each CDR3. D genes are given only for firm matches. The size entry is marked missing in some rows and otherwise reads once, few, many or a size class.

abundance	v_gene	d_gene	len	j_gene	CDR3aa	CDR3nt
NA	TRBV7-9	TRBD2	17	TRBJ2-1	CASSPTGTSGGYNEQFF	TGTGCCAGCAGCCCAACCGGGACTAGCGGGGGCTACAATGAGCAGTTCTTC
NA	TRBV23-1	TRBD2	14	TRBJ2-1	CASSQRREWAEQFF	TGCGCCAGCAGTCAACGGCGGGAGTGGGCTGAGCAGTTCTTC
NA	TRBV9	TRBD1	18	TRBJ2-1	CASSAPGGAVLGFNEQFF	TGTGCCAGCAGCGCCCCAGGGGGCGCGGTCTTAGGTTTCAATGAGCAGTTCTTC
once	TRBV6-6	NA	13	TRBJ2-7	CASSYAGPYEQYF	TGTGCCAGCAGTTACGCAGGGCCCTACGAGCAGTACTTC
NA	TRBV5-1	TRBD2	17	TRBJ2-5	CASSLGGGSGNQETQYF	TGCGCCAGCAGCTTGGGAGGGGGTAGCGGGAACCAAGAGACCCAGTACTTC
NA	TRBV4-1	TRBD2	22	TRBJ2-6	CASSQVSFSSGSDVSGANVLTF	TGCGCCAGCAGCCAAGTTTCATTTTCTAGCGGGAGCGACGTCTCTGGGGCCAACGTCCTGACTTTC
NA	TRBV6-5	NA	15	TRBJ1-1	CASSYFGRPNTEAFF	TGTGCCAGCAGTTACTTTGGCAGACCGAACACTGAAGCTTTCTTT
NA	TRBV2	TRBD1	15	TRBJ2-4	CASSVGGATKNIQYF	TGTGCCAGCAGTGTAGGGGGCGCAACCAAAAACATTCAGTACTTC
once	TRBV27	NA	15	TRBJ2-7	CASSLGTWSSYEQYF	TGTGCCAGCAGTTTAGGGACATGGAGCTCCTACGAGCAGTACTTC
NA	TRBV11-2	TRBD1	14	TRBJ1-2	CAKKPIGQGYGYTF	TGTGCCAAAAAGCCGATCGGACAGGGGTATGGCTACACCTTC
NA	TRBV11-2	TRBD1	15	TRBJ1-2	CASSLVGQGASGYTF	TGTGCCAGCAGCCTAGTGGGACAGGGGGCGTCAGGCTACACCTTC
NA	TRBV5-1	NA	17	TRBJ1-3	CASSPPTSDSPGNTIYF	TGCGCCAGCAGCCCACCCACCTCGGACAGTCCGGGAAACACCATATATTTT
NA	TRBV7-9	TRBD1	13	TRBJ2-7	CASSLQTGGEQYF	TGTGCCAGCAGCTTACAAACAGGGGGCGAGCAGTACTTC
NA	TRBV11-3	TRBD2	15	TRBJ2-3	CASSFGGGRTDTQYF	TGTGCCAGCAGCTTTGGCGGCGGGAGGACAGATACGCAGTATTTT
NA	TRBV5-1	NA	14	TRBJ2-7	CASSLAGQVREQYF	TGCGCCAGCAGCCTGGCTGGCCAAGTTCGGGAGCAGTACTTC
NA	TRBV7-3	TRBD2	15	TRBJ2-2	CASSFTGGQAGELFF	TGTGCCAGCAGCTTCACGGGAGGCCAGGCCGGGGAGCTGTTTTTT
NA	TRBV6-5	TRBD1	13	TRBJ1-3	CASSWGQRNTIYF	TGTGCCAGCAGTTGGGGACAGCGAAACACCATATATTTT
NA	TRBV6-5	TRBD1	15	TRBJ1-2	CASSTTGARNYGYTF	TGTGCCAGCAGCACGACAGGGGCCCGTAACTATGGCTACACCTTC
NA	TRBV28	NA	14	TRBJ1-2	CASSRLERGVGYTF	TGTGCCAGCAGTCGTCTAGAGAGGGGCGTCGGCTACACCTTC
NA	TRBV2	TRBD2	15	TRBJ2-1	CASKKGLAAYNEQFF	TGTGCCAGCAAGAAGGGACTAGCGGCTTACAATGAGCAGTTCTTC
NA	TRBV19	TRBD1	15	TRBJ2-3	CASSIGQGYTDTQYF	TGTGCCAGTAGTATTGGACAGGGGTACACAGATACGCAGTATTTT
NA	TRBV28	NA	11	TRBJ2-7	CASSLGKGKYF	TGTGCCAGCTCCCTAGGTAAGGGAAAGTACTTC
NA	TRBV28	NA	15	TRBJ2-7	CASSTGSAGSYEQYF	TGTGCCAGCAGCACTGGGTCGGCAGGGTCCTACGAGCAGTACTTC
NA	TRBV27	TRBD1	17	TRBJ1-5	CASSQLSGGAANQPQHF	TGTGCCAGCAGCCAACTCTCAGGGGGCGCGGCCAATCAGCCCCAGCATTTT
NA	TRBV18	NA	13	TRBJ1-1	CASLDHQNTEAFF	TGTGCCAGCTTGGACCACCAAAACACTGAAGCTTTCTTT
NA	TRBV7-9	NA	14	TRBJ1-1	CASSLGAVNTEAFF	TGTGCCAGCAGCTTAGGGGCAGTGAACACTGAAGCTTTCTTT
NA	TRBV5-4	NA	14	TRBJ1-1	CASSEDRLNTEAFF	TGTGCCAGCAGCGAGGACAGACTGAACACTGAAGCTTTCTTT
NA	TRBV29-1	NA	13	TRBJ1-1	CSVEVNGNTEAFF	TGCAGCGTTGAAGTTAACGGGAACACTGAAGCTTTCTTT
NA	TRBV28	NA	16	TRBJ1-4	CASSLVLGQYNEKLFF	TGTGCCAGCAGTTTAGTGCTCGGACAGTATAATGAAAAACTGTTTTTT
NA	TRBV28	NA	11	TRBJ2-3	CASSPTDTQYF	TGTGCCAGCAGTCCGACAGATACGCAGTATTTT
few	TRBV7-6	NA	15	TRBJ1-5	CASSYLLDDRYYLHF	TGTGCCAGCAGCTACCTACTCGATGACAGATACTACTTGCATTTT
NA	TRBV19	NA	15	TRBJ1-1	CASSPGGSYNSEAFF	TGTGCCAGTAGTCCGGGGGGCTCTTATAACTCTGAAGCTTTCTTT
NA	TRBV5-4	TRBD2	14	TRBJ2-1	CASSLVAGDNEQFF	TGTGCCAGCAGCTTGGTAGCGGGGGACAATGAGCAGTTCTTC
NA	TRBV6-5	NA	13	TRBJ2-7	CASSLDSTYEQYF	TGTGCCAGCAGCTTGGACAGTACCTACGAGCAGTACTTC
few	TRBV7-9	NA	16	TRBJ1-1	CASSRSGTGAHTEAFF	TGTGCCAGCAGCAGGAGTGGAACGGGTGCGCACACTGAAGCTTTCTTT
NA	TRBV7-8	NA	15	TRBJ1-2	CASSRSQETSLGYTF	TGTGCCAGCAGCCGATCCCAGGAGACCTCTTTAGGCTACACCTTC
NA	TRBV13	TRBD1	16	TRBJ1-5	CASSFNRGRGGQPQHF	TGTGCCAGCAGCTTTAACAGGGGGCGCGGAGGTCAGCCCCAGCATTTT